Ten or more counts support the clone carrying this T cell receptor (beta chain). Its cognate antigen is unknown. The germline V and J ends were trimmed by 8 bases and 3 bases, with 11 bases remaining between them. CDR1 and CDR2 (germline): SGHTA, FQGNSA. The CDR3 runs 13 residues. This library used roughly 430 ng RNA and molecular barcoded adaptors spanning alpha/delta and beta/gamma chains. TCRdb reprocessed the reads with MiXCR, giving one entry per CDR3 protein. Counted here are about 90,000 distinct CDR3 sequences, over 9% occurring once; the ten biggest clones make up 15%. Bone marrow was sampled from every patient at the time of active disease. This entry belongs to a study of read filtering for tumor transcriptome and immune sequencing. Across the study: IR-seq gave about 4 to 10.27 million TCR reads per sample; RNA-seq gave about 80 to 1273. Points from the study as a whole: Approximately 79% of IR-seq clonotypes had a single read, yet these held 3.5% to 4.5% of reads. The CD138-negative fraction was mixed bone marrow immune cells, not pure T cells.

The clonotype comes from a donor over 35 with multiple myeloma. Sequencing input: a population of CD138-negative cells sorted from bone marrow. The genes are TRBV7-2 and TRBJ1-5, with D possibly being TRBD1 (6 bases). This CDR3 is CASVGQPNQPQHF. CDR3 in DNA: TGTGCCAGCGTCGGACAGCCCAATCAGCCCCAGCATTTT.